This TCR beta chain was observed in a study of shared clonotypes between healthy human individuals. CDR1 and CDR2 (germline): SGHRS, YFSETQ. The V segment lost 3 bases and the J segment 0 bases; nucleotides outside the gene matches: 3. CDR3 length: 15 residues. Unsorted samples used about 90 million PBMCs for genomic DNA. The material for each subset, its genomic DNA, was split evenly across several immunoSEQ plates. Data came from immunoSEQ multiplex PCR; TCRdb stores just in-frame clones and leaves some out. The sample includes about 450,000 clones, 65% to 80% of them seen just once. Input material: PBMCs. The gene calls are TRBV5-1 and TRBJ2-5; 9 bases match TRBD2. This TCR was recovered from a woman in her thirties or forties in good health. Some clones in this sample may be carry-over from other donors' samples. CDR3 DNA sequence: TGCGCCAGCAGCTCCTCTAGCGGGAACCAAGAGACCCAGTACTTC. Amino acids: CASSSSSGNQETQYF.